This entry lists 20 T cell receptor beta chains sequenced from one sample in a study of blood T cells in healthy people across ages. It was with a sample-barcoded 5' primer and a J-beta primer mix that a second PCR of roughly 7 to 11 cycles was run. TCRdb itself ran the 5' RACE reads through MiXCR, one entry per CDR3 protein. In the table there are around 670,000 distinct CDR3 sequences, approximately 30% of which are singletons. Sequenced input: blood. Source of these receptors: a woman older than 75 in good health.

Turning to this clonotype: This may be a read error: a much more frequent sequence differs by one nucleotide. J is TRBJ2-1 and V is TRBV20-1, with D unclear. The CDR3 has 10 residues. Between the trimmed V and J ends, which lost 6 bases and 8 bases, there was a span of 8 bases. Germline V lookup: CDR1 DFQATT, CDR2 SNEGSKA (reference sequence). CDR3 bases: TGCAGTGCCCGGCGCGATGAGCAGTTCTTC. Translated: CSARRDEQFF.

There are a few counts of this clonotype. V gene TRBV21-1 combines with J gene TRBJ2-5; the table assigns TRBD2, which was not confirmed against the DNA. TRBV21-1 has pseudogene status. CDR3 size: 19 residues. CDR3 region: CATSVFGGAPEVPYNEQYF. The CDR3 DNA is TGTGCCACCTCCGTGTTCGGTGGAGCTCCCGAGGTCCCCTACAATGAGCAGTACTTC.

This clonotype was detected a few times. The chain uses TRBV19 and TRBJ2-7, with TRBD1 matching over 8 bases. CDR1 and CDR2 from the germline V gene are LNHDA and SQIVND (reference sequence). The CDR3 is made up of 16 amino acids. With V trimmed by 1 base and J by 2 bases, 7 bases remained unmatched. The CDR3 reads CASSIAAQGGTYEQYF. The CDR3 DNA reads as TGTGCCAGTAGTATAGCGGCACAGGGGGGCACCTACGAGCAGTACTTC.

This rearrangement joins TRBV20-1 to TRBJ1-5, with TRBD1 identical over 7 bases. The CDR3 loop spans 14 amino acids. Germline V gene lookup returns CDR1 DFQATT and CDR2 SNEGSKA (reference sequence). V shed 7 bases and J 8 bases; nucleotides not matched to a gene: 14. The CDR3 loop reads CSVAGTAGLEPQHF. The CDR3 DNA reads TGCAGTGTCGCCGGGACAGCTGGCTTGGAGCCCCAGCATTTT.

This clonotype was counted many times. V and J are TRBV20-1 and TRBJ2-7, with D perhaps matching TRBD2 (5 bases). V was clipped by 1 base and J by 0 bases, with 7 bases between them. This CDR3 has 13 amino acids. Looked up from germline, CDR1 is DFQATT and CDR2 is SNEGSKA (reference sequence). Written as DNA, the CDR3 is TGCAGTGCTAGAGCGGGGAGCTCCTACGAGCAGTACTTC. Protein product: CSARAGSSYEQYF.

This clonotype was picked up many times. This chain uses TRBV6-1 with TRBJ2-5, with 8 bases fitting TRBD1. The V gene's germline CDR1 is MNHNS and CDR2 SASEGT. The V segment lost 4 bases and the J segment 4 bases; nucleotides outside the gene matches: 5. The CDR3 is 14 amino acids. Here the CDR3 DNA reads TGTGCCAGCAGTGTATCGACAGGGGCAGAGACCCAGTACTTC. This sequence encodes CASSVSTGAETQYF.

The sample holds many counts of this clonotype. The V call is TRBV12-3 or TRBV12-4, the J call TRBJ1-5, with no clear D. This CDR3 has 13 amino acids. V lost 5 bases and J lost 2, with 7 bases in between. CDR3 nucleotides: TGTGCCAGCAGTCTCATTGGCAATCAGCCCCAGCATTTT. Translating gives CASSLIGNQPQHF.

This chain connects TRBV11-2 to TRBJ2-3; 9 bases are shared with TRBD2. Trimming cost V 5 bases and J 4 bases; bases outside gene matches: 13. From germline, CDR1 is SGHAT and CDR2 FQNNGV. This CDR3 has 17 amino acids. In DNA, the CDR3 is TGTGCCAGCAGCATCTTAGGAGCGCGGGGGGGCCCAGATACGCAGTATTTT. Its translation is CASSILGARGGPDTQYF.

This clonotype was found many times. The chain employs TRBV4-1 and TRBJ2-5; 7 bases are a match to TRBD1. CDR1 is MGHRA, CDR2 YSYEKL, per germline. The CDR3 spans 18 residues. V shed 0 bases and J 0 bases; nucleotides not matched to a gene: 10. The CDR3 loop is CASSQENYPGQNQETQYF. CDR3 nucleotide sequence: TGCGCCAGCAGCCAAGAGAATTATCCGGGACAGAACCAAGAGACCCAGTACTTC.

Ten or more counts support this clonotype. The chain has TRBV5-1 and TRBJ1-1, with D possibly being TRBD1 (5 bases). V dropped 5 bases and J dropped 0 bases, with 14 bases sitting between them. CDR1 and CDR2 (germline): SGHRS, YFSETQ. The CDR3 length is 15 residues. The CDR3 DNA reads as TGCGCCAGCAGTCGTGGGACTGCAATGAACACTGAAGCTTTCTTT. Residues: CASSRGTAMNTEAFF.

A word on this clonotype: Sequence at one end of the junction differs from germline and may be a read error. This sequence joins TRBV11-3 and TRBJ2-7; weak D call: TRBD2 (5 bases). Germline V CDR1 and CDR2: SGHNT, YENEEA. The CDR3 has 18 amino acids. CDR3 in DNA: TGTGCCGGCAGCTTAGCATTTAAGGCGGGCCTACTTTCCTACGAGCAGTACTTC. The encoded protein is CAGSLAFKAGLLSYEQYF.

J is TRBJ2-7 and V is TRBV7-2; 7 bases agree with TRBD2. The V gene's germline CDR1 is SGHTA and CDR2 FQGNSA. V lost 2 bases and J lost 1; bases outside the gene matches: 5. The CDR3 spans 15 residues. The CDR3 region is CASSLWASGSYEQYF. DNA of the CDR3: TGTGCCAGCAGCTTATGGGCTAGCGGATCCTACGAGCAGTACTTC.

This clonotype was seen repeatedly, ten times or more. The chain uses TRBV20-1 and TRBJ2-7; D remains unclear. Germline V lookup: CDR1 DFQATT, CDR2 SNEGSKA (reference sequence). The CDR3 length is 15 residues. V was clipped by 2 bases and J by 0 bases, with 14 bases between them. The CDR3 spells CSARPLRTPSYEQYF. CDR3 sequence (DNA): TGCAGTGCTAGACCCCTTCGAACCCCCTCCTACGAGCAGTACTTC.

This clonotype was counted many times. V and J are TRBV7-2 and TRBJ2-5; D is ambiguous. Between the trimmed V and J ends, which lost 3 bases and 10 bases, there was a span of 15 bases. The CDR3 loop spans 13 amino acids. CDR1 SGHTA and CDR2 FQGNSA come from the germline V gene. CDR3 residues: CASSFGFRRDQYF. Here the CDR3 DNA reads TGTGCCAGCAGCTTTGGGTTCCGACGCGACCAGTACTTC.

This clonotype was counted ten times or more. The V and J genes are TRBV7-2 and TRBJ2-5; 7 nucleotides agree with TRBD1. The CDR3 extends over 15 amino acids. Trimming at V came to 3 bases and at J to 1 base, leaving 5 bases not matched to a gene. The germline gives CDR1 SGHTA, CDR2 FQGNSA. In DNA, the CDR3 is TGTGCCAGCAGCTTTACCGGGACAGCCCAAGAGACCCAGTACTTC. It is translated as CASSFTGTAQETQYF.

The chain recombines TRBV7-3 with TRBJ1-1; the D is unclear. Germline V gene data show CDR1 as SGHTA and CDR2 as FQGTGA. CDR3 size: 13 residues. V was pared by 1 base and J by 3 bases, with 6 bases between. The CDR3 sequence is CASSLIADTEAFF. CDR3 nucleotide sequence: TGTGCCAGCAGCTTAATAGCAGACACTGAAGCTTTCTTT.

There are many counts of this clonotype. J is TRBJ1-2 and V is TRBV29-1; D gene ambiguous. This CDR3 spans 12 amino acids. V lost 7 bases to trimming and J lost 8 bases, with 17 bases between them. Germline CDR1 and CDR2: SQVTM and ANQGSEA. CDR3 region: CSAGGYPLGYTF. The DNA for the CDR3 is TGCAGCGCCGGAGGATATCCGCTCGGCTACACCTTC.

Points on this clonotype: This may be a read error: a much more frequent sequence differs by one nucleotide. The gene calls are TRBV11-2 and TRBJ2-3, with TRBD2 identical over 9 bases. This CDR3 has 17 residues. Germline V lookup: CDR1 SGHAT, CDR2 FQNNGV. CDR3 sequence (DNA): TGTGCCAGCAGCTTAGATGGGGGAGCGGGGGGAACAGGTACGCAGTATTTT. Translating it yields CASSLDGGAGGTGTQYF.

The CDR3 nucleotides are TGTGCCAGCAGCCAGCACCCGGGACAGGCTGAAGCTTTCTTT. It specifies CASSQHPGQAEAFF. The chain carries TRBV3-1 and TRBJ1-1, with 8 bases fitting TRBD1. Unmatched junction bases numbered 6, after V lost 3 bases and J lost 6 bases. CDR1 LGHDT and CDR2 YNNKEL come from the germline V gene (reference sequence). This CDR3 spans 14 amino acids.

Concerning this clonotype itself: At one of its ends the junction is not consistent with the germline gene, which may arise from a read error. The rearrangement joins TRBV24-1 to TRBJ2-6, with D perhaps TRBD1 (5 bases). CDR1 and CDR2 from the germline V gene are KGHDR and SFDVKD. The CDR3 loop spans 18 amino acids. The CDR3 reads CATSVSSFRAQGANVRTF. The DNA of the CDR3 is TGTGCCACCAGTGTTAGTTCCTTCAGGGCTCAAGGGGCCAACGTCCGGACTTTC.